This is a list of T cell receptor beta chains from one sample in a study of cytomegalovirus exposure and HLA in healthy donors. The method was immunoSEQ multiplex PCR; TCRdb's version includes in-frame clones alone and lacks a portion of them. The sample data list 220,000 or so clones. Sample: PBMCs. Receptors originate from a girl aged 2-9 years in good health and CMV-seropositive. CDR3s include the opening cysteine and the closing phenylalanine or tryptophan. D genes are given only for firm matches.

v_gene: TRBV6-1; d_gene: .; j_gene: TRBJ2-7; CDR3nt: TGTGCCAGCAGTCAAAGGTCCGGGGGAGTCCACGAGCAGTACTTC; CDR3aa: CASSQRSGGVHEQYF
v_gene: TRBV6-5; d_gene: .; j_gene: TRBJ1-2; CDR3nt: TGTGCCAGCAGTTTTGTCGGGGGTGGCTACACCTTC; CDR3aa: CASSFVGGGYTF
v_gene: TRBV10-3; d_gene: TRBD2; j_gene: TRBJ2-7; CDR3nt: TGTGCCATCAGTGACTCCGGGACTAGCGGGAGGGTACGAGAGCAGTACTTC; CDR3aa: CAISDSGTSGRVREQYF
v_gene: TRBV28; d_gene: TRBD1; j_gene: TRBJ1-4; CDR3nt: TGTGCCAGCAGTTTAACGGACAGGGATATCGAAAAACTGTTTTTT; CDR3aa: CASSLTDRDIEKLFF
v_gene: TRBV6-5; d_gene: TRBD1; j_gene: TRBJ2-7; CDR3nt: TGTGCCAGCAGTTACTCGAGACAGGGGGTAGCGCAGTACTTC; CDR3aa: CASSYSRQGVAQYF
v_gene: TRBV5-1; d_gene: TRBD1; j_gene: TRBJ1-1; CDR3nt: TGCGCCAGCACCACCGGGACAGGGATCACTGAAGCTTTCTTT; CDR3aa: CASTTGTGITEAFF
v_gene: TRBV4-2; d_gene: TRBD2; j_gene: TRBJ2-7; CDR3nt: TGTGCCAGCAGCCAAGACGACAGCGGGAGTTTGTACGAGCAGTACTTC; CDR3aa: CASSQDDSGSLYEQYF
v_gene: TRBV19; d_gene: TRBD2; j_gene: TRBJ2-7; CDR3nt: TGTGCCAGGACTAGCGGGAGTGACTCCTACGAGCAGTACTTC; CDR3aa: CARTSGSDSYEQYF
v_gene: TRBV5-1; d_gene: .; j_gene: TRBJ1-2; CDR3nt: TGCGCCAGCAGCTTCGATCAACGGGGCTACACCTTC; CDR3aa: CASSFDQRGYTF
v_gene: TRBV2; d_gene: TRBD2; j_gene: TRBJ2-1; CDR3nt: TGTGCCAGCAGGGGATCCGGCGGGGCGGGAGTCACCCGTAGCTCCTACAATGAGCAGTTCTTC; CDR3aa: CASRGSGGAGVTRSSYNEQFF
v_gene: TRBV30; d_gene: .; j_gene: TRBJ2-7; CDR3nt: TGTGCCTGGAGTCTCGGGGGACGGTTCGAGCAGTACTTC; CDR3aa: CAWSLGGRFEQYF
v_gene: TRBV5-6; d_gene: .; j_gene: TRBJ2-3; CDR3nt: TGTGCCAGCAGCTCCATCAGGAGGGCCGATTGGGATACGCAGTATTTT; CDR3aa: CASSSIRRADWDTQYF
v_gene: TRBV9; d_gene: .; j_gene: TRBJ2-3; CDR3nt: TGTGCCAGCAGCGAAGGGACTTACACAGATACGCAGTATTTT; CDR3aa: CASSEGTYTDTQYF
v_gene: TRBV5-1; d_gene: .; j_gene: TRBJ2-5; CDR3nt: TGCGCCAGCAGCTTGTCCTCAGGGGAAGAGACCCAGTACTTC; CDR3aa: CASSLSSGEETQYF
v_gene: TRBV28; d_gene: .; j_gene: TRBJ1-2; CDR3nt: TGTGCCAGCAGCAAAGGAGGTAACTATGGCTACACCTTC; CDR3aa: CASSKGGNYGYTF
v_gene: TRBV28; d_gene: .; j_gene: TRBJ2-7; CDR3nt: TGTGCCAGCAGTTTAAGTGCCTGGCCATACGAGCAGTACTTC; CDR3aa: CASSLSAWPYEQYF
v_gene: TRBV7-9; d_gene: TRBD2; j_gene: TRBJ2-7; CDR3nt: TGTGCCAGCAGCTCATCTCACGGGACTAGCGGGAACTACGAGCAGTACTTC; CDR3aa: CASSSSHGTSGNYEQYF
v_gene: TRBV29-1; d_gene: TRBD2; j_gene: TRBJ2-2; CDR3nt: TGCAGCGTTGAAGATAAGCTAACTAGCGGGAGAACCGGGGAGCTGTTTTTT; CDR3aa: CSVEDKLTSGRTGELFF
v_gene: TRBV9; d_gene: TRBD2; j_gene: TRBJ2-1; CDR3nt: TGTGCCAGCAGCCGGGGGACTAGCGGGATTTATGAGCAGTTCTTC; CDR3aa: CASSRGTSGIYEQFF
v_gene: TRBV7-8; d_gene: TRBD1; j_gene: TRBJ1-1; CDR3nt: TGTGCCAGCAGCCCAGGACAGGGATTGGTCACTGAAGCTTTCTTT; CDR3aa: CASSPGQGLVTEAFF
v_gene: TRBV19; d_gene: TRBD1; j_gene: TRBJ2-7; CDR3nt: TGTGCCACCGACAACCCCCTCGGCCAGGGGGCTTACGAGCAGTACTTC; CDR3aa: CATDNPLGQGAYEQYF
v_gene: TRBV6-5; d_gene: .; j_gene: TRBJ2-1; CDR3nt: TGTGCCAGCAGTTACTACAGGGGAGGACACAATGAGCAGTTCTTC; CDR3aa: CASSYYRGGHNEQFF
v_gene: TRBV9; d_gene: .; j_gene: TRBJ2-1; CDR3nt: TGTGCCAGCAGCATTAGCCACAATGAGCAGTTCTTC; CDR3aa: CASSISHNEQFF
v_gene: TRBV2; d_gene: TRBD2; j_gene: TRBJ2-2; CDR3nt: TGTGCCAGCAGTGAGAGACTAGCGGGAACCGGGGAGCTGTTTTTT; CDR3aa: CASSERLAGTGELFF
v_gene: TRBV19; d_gene: .; j_gene: TRBJ2-1; CDR3nt: TGTGCCAGTCAGGTCTCCTACAATGAGCAGTTCTTC; CDR3aa: CASQVSYNEQFF
v_gene: TRBV7-9; d_gene: .; j_gene: TRBJ2-3; CDR3nt: TGTGCCAGCTGGAGTAGCGACCGGGATACGCAGTATTTT; CDR3aa: CASWSSDRDTQYF
v_gene: TRBV5-1; d_gene: TRBD1; j_gene: TRBJ2-7; CDR3nt: TGCGCCAGCAGCTTGGTGACAGGGGCTCCCTACGAGCAGTACTTC; CDR3aa: CASSLVTGAPYEQYF
v_gene: TRBV6-1; d_gene: .; j_gene: TRBJ2-1; CDR3nt: TGTGCCAGCAGCCACTTGGGCAGAAGCAATGAGCAGTTCTTC; CDR3aa: CASSHLGRSNEQFF
v_gene: TRBV7-2; d_gene: TRBD2; j_gene: TRBJ2-2; CDR3nt: TGTGCCAGCGCCAAGGCCGGGACTAGCGGGAACACCGGGGAGCTGTTTTTT; CDR3aa: CASAKAGTSGNTGELFF
v_gene: TRBV6-1; d_gene: .; j_gene: TRBJ2-1; CDR3nt: TGTGCCAGCAGTAACAGCAATGAGCAGTTCTTC; CDR3aa: CASSNSNEQFF
v_gene: TRBV10-1; d_gene: .; j_gene: TRBJ2-1; CDR3nt: TGCGCCAGCAGTGAGTCATTGGGAGGTTATGAGCAGTTCTTC; CDR3aa: CASSESLGGYEQFF
v_gene: TRBV7-9; d_gene: TRBD1; j_gene: TRBJ2-7; CDR3nt: TGTGCCAGCAGCTTAAAGGTAGGGGGCTCGATATACGAGCAGTACTTC; CDR3aa: CASSLKVGGSIYEQYF
v_gene: TRBV5-1; d_gene: TRBD2; j_gene: TRBJ2-4; CDR3nt: TGCGCCAGCAGCTTGGAGGCGGGAGTAGGTTTTGCGAACATTCAGTACTTC; CDR3aa: CASSLEAGVGFANIQYF
v_gene: TRBV13; d_gene: .; j_gene: TRBJ1-1; CDR3nt: TGTGCCAGCAGCTTGGGCAGAACTACTGAAGCTTTCTTT; CDR3aa: CASSLGRTTEAFF
v_gene: TRBV5-1; d_gene: TRBD2; j_gene: TRBJ2-3; CDR3nt: TGCGCCAGCAGCTCGGGACTAGCGTTCACAGATACGCAGTATTTT; CDR3aa: CASSSGLAFTDTQYF
v_gene: TRBV7-8; d_gene: .; j_gene: TRBJ1-1; CDR3nt: TGTGCCAGCAGCTTAGTGGAGGGCACTGAAGCTTTCTTT; CDR3aa: CASSLVEGTEAFF
v_gene: TRBV2; d_gene: .; j_gene: TRBJ1-1; CDR3nt: TGTGCCAGCGCCCAGGATTTGAACACTGAAGCTTTCTTT; CDR3aa: CASAQDLNTEAFF
v_gene: TRBV7-2; d_gene: TRBD1; j_gene: TRBJ2-3; CDR3nt: TGTGCCAGCAGCTTGGACAGGAGAAATACGCAGTATTTT; CDR3aa: CASSLDRRNTQYF
v_gene: TRBV28; d_gene: TRBD1; j_gene: TRBJ2-2; CDR3nt: TGTGCCAGCAGCCCCCCAGGGGGCACCGGGGAGCTGTTTTTT; CDR3aa: CASSPPGGTGELFF
v_gene: TRBV10-3; d_gene: .; j_gene: TRBJ1-1; CDR3nt: TGTGCCATCAGTGCCCCGGAGCGGAACACTGAAGCTTTCTTT; CDR3aa: CAISAPERNTEAFF
v_gene: TRBV4-2; d_gene: TRBD2; j_gene: TRBJ2-1; CDR3nt: TGTGCCAGCAGCCAGGGGACTAGCGGGCACAATGAGCAGTTCTTC; CDR3aa: CASSQGTSGHNEQFF
v_gene: TRBV11-2; d_gene: .; j_gene: TRBJ1-2; CDR3nt: TGTGCCAGCAGCTTATCCCGGGAAGGAGGCTACACCTTC; CDR3aa: CASSLSREGGYTF
v_gene: TRBV7-2; d_gene: .; j_gene: TRBJ2-2; CDR3nt: TGTGCCAGCAGCTACCGGACTCTACCGGGGGAGCTGTTTTTT; CDR3aa: CASSYRTLPGELFF
v_gene: TRBV7-3; d_gene: .; j_gene: TRBJ2-6; CDR3nt: TGTGCCAGCAGGCCTACAGGGACTGGGGCCAACGTCCTGACTTTC; CDR3aa: CASRPTGTGANVLTF
v_gene: TRBV28; d_gene: .; j_gene: TRBJ2-3; CDR3nt: TGTGCCAGCAAGGGGCGGAACCCTAGCACAGATACGCAGTATTTT; CDR3aa: CASKGRNPSTDTQYF
v_gene: TRBV28; d_gene: .; j_gene: TRBJ2-7; CDR3nt: TGTGCCAGCACCCCGGGGGTAACAGACGGTTACGAGCAGTACTTC; CDR3aa: CASTPGVTDGYEQYF
v_gene: TRBV9; d_gene: .; j_gene: TRBJ2-7; CDR3nt: TGTGCCAGCAGCGTAAGCGGGTTTAGCTCCTACGAGCAGTACTTC; CDR3aa: CASSVSGFSSYEQYF
v_gene: TRBV29-1; d_gene: TRBD1; j_gene: TRBJ2-6; CDR3nt: TGCAGCATTACAGGGGCTGGGGCCAACGTCCTGACTTTC; CDR3aa: CSITGAGANVLTF
v_gene: TRBV10-1; d_gene: TRBD1; j_gene: TRBJ1-1; CDR3nt: TGCGCCAGCAGTGCCGGACAGGGGACAACTGAAGCTTTCTTT; CDR3aa: CASSAGQGTTEAFF
v_gene: TRBV7-6; d_gene: .; j_gene: TRBJ2-7; CDR3nt: TGTGCCAGCAGCTTAGGGGCAAGCTCCTACGAGCAGTACTTC; CDR3aa: CASSLGASSYEQYF
v_gene: TRBV7-9; d_gene: TRBD1; j_gene: TRBJ2-6; CDR3nt: TGTGCAATTAAGGGAGAGGACAGGGGCTCTGGGGCCAACGTCCTGACTTTC; CDR3aa: CAIKGEDRGSGANVLTF
v_gene: TRBV28; d_gene: .; j_gene: TRBJ2-5; CDR3nt: TGTGCCAGCAGACACGGGGGTGGGGAGACCCAGTACTTC; CDR3aa: CASRHGGGETQYF
v_gene: TRBV28; d_gene: TRBD2; j_gene: TRBJ2-3; CDR3nt: TGTGCCAGCAGGCCCATTCTAGCGGATATCACAGATACGCAGTATTTT; CDR3aa: CASRPILADITDTQYF
v_gene: TRBV30; d_gene: .; j_gene: TRBJ2-7; CDR3nt: TGTGCCTGGAGTGCGAGGGCCCACGAGCAGTACTTC; CDR3aa: CAWSARAHEQYF
v_gene: TRBV28; d_gene: TRBD1; j_gene: TRBJ2-2; CDR3nt: TGTGCCAGCCAGGGGGCCGTCACCGGGGAGCTGTTTTTT; CDR3aa: CASQGAVTGELFF
v_gene: TRBV7-8; d_gene: TRBD2; j_gene: TRBJ2-3; CDR3nt: TGTGCCAGCAGCCGATCCCTAGCGGGAATCGCTGCAGATACGCAGTATTTT; CDR3aa: CASSRSLAGIAADTQYF
v_gene: TRBV7-9; d_gene: .; j_gene: TRBJ2-5; CDR3nt: TGTGCCAGCAGCATGAGTACTTACCAAGAGACCCAGTACTTC; CDR3aa: CASSMSTYQETQYF
v_gene: TRBV7-6; d_gene: .; j_gene: TRBJ2-2; CDR3nt: TGTGCCAGCAGCTTAGCAGGGGCAAACACCGGGGAGCTGTTTTTT; CDR3aa: CASSLAGANTGELFF